Listed below are T cell receptor beta chains from one sample, sequenced in a study of T cells expressing NK-cell markers. TCRdb re-called the 5' RACE reads; one entry per CDR3 protein, DNA not given. This sample's table has about 390,000 distinct CDR3 sequences. The source material was blood T cells: a sorted CD56 or NKG2C T cell subset, CD4+ or CD8+ T cells, or bulk PBMC T cells (not recorded which). The receptors shown here come from a woman in her 50s in good health. The CDR3 runs from the conserved cysteine through the conserved F or W.

TRBJ1-1,TRBV29-1,CSVRPNTEAFF
TRBJ2-6,TRBV5-1,CASSPWDRGPGANVLTF
TRBJ2-3,TRBV24-1,CATSESGRGTDTQYF
TRBJ2-1,TRBV5-1,CASSLYPGYNEQFF
TRBJ2-2,TRBV20-1,CSAGRVGAGPTGELFF
TRBJ2-7,TRBV7-9,CASSGRTSGRAQYEQYF
TRBJ1-1,TRBV24-1,CATSDTPDGEAFF
TRBJ2-2,TRBV21-1,CASSITKTGGTGELFF
TRBJ1-5,TRBV28,CASFTGGVSNQPQHF
TRBJ2-1,TRBV15,CATSRELAGGLGEQFF
TRBJ1-1,TRBV7-3,CASSFSGQGGTEAFF
TRBJ1-6,TRBV12-3/TRBV12-4,CASSTHRGGNSPLHF
TRBJ2-7,TRBV12-3/TRBV12-4,CASSYGAGPFYEQYF
TRBJ2-7,TRBV7-9,CASSPGVLARPFYEQYF
TRBJ2-5,TRBV12-3/TRBV12-4,CASSSGTSGRGETQYF
TRBJ2-1,TRBV5-6,CASRGVSGLADNEQFF
TRBJ1-2,TRBV20-1,CSAETDRGLINYGYTF
TRBJ1-2,TRBV20-1,CSARDRDRLVNYGYTF
TRBJ1-1,TRBV7-9,CASSEQGGGAFF
TRBJ1-5,TRBV6-5,CASSTRESNQPQHF
TRBJ1-1,TRBV28,CASSFRERSTEAFF
TRBJ1-1,TRBV15,CATSRDPLGEAFF
TRBJ2-5,TRBV20-1,CSARGQFQETQYF